The T cell receptor beta chain under discussion was sequenced for a study of PD-L1 blockade in urothelial cancer. Study context: Each patient had 0 to 3 earlier chemotherapy regimens. At 3 weeks after treatment start (second dose) and again at 6 weeks, blood was analyzed.

Samples were collected from each patient before treatment and during treatment. Each patient gave between 1 and 8 of them in total. Germline V lookup: CDR1 SQVTM, CDR2 ANQGSEA. V dropped 0 bases and J dropped 9 bases, with 16 bases sitting between them. The CDR3 loop spans 14 amino acids. Profiled with immunoSEQ multiplex PCR; TCRdb holds only in-frame clones, not every one. The repertoire consists of about 38,000 clones, with around nine tenths occurring once and the leading ten covering over 1.5%. This specimen consisted of PBMCs, obtained around atezolizumab (anti-PD-L1) treatment. The sequence came from a man in his 60s with urothelial cancer. The rearrangement links TRBV29-1 to TRBJ2-3, with D possibly TRBD1 on 5 matching bases. The CDR3 DNA reads TGCAGCGTTGAAGATGAATTCCAGGGTAGAACGCAGTATTTT. This gives the protein CSVEDEFQGRTQYF.